Following are 20 T cell receptor beta chains from one sample sequenced in a study of blood T cells in healthy people across ages. Through a sample-barcoded 5' primer and a J-beta primer mix, a second PCR was run for roughly 7 to 11 cycles. TCRdb re-analysed the 5' RACE reads in MiXCR, keeping a single row per CDR3 protein. The profile shows 700,000 or so distinct CDR3 sequences, about 20% of them singletons. The source material was blood. The origin of the receptors is a man between 65 and 79 years old in good health.

This chain links TRBV6-6 with TRBJ1-4; TRBD1 matches at 7 bases. With V trimmed by 6 bases and J by 8 bases, 9 bases remained unmatched. This CDR3 is built from 14 residues. Germline CDR1 reads MNHNY; CDR2 reads SVGAGI (reference sequence). The CDR3 loop is CASRTTGAGEKLFF. The DNA of the CDR3 is TGTGCCAGCAGAACCACAGGGGCAGGGGAAAAACTGTTTTTT.

This clonotype was detected a few times. The CDR3: CASSLTQGRTDTQYF. The CDR3 region has the DNA TGTGCCAGCAGCCTCACCCAGGGCCGGACAGATACGCAGTATTTT. This sequence joins TRBV3-1 and TRBJ2-3; weak D call: TRBD1 (5 bases). The germline gives CDR1 LGHDT, CDR2 YNNKEL (reference sequence). The CDR3 extends over 15 amino acids. With 4 bases removed from V and 3 bases from J, the gap between germline ends came to 14 bases.

The sample holds a few counts of this clonotype. The rearrangement joins TRBV29-1 to TRBJ2-5; 9 bases are shared with TRBD1. V trimming: 4 bases; J trimming: 9 bases; junction bases outside the gene matches: 15. This CDR3 comprises 15 residues. Germline V gene data show CDR1 as SQVTM and CDR2 as ANQGSEA. The CDR3 spells CSVVFVGTGISPQYF. The CDR3 nucleotides read TGCAGCGTTGTGTTTGTTGGGACAGGGATAAGTCCCCAGTACTTC.

This clonotype occurred a few times. This chain links TRBV4-3 with TRBJ2-2, with D possibly being TRBD1 or TRBD2 (5 bases each). The CDR3 extends over 15 amino acids. Looked up from germline, CDR1 is LGHNA and CDR2 is YSLEER. Trimming took 4 bases from V and 8 from J, leaving 17 bases between them. The CDR3 DNA follows: TGCGCCAGCAGCCGCCTCGCGCTGGGGGAAGGGGAGCTGTTTTTT. Translated: CASSRLALGEGELFF.

V and J are TRBV9 and TRBJ1-3; D gene ambiguous. This CDR3 is built from 13 residues. Germline CDR1 reads SGDLS; CDR2 reads YYNGEE. Trimming took 1 base from V and 4 from J, leaving 6 bases between them. The CDR3 protein is CASSVTVGNTIYF. In DNA form, the CDR3 reads TGTGCCAGCAGCGTAACGGTCGGAAACACCATATATTTT.

The sample holds a few counts of this clonotype. The gene calls are TRBV18 and TRBJ1-1; 10 nucleotides agree with TRBD1. The V gene's germline CDR1 is KGHSH and CDR2 LQKENI. The CDR3 is 14 residues long. After removal of 2 bases from V and 7 bases from J, the junction contained 4 bases not matched to a gene. The CDR3 reads CASSPVTGGNEAFF. CDR3 coding DNA: TGTGCCAGCTCACCAGTGACAGGGGGCAATGAAGCTTTCTTT.

This clonotype occurred a few times. This chain links TRBV5-1 with TRBJ1-5; perhaps TRBD1 as D (5 bases). This CDR3 region has 14 residues. From germline, CDR1 is SGHRS and CDR2 YFSETQ. V lost 4 bases and J 5 bases, leaving 13 bases between the germline ends. The CDR3 loop is CASSPMGGDQPQHF. The CDR3 region has the DNA TGCGCCAGCAGCCCCATGGGGGGAGATCAGCCCCAGCATTTT.

V is TRBV11-2 and J is TRBJ2-1; TRBD2 agrees at 11 bases. CDR1 and CDR2 from the germline V gene are SGHAT and FQNNGV. With V trimmed by 7 bases and J by 9 bases, 8 bases remained unmatched. This CDR3 contains 14 residues. The CDR3 DNA is TGTGCCAGCAACTTTAGCGGGGGGGCTATTGAGCAGTTCTTC. The encoded protein is CASNFSGGAIEQFF.

CDR3 residues: CASSQGYASGPTDTQYF. In DNA form, the CDR3 reads TGTGCCAGCAGCCAAGGTTATGCTAGCGGGCCCACAGATACGCAGTATTTT. The chain uses TRBV3-1 and TRBJ2-3; 8 bases are shared with TRBD2. Germline V gene sequence: CDR1 LGHDT, CDR2 YNNKEL (reference sequence). CDR3 length equals 17 residues. Trimming removed 1 base from V and 2 bases from J; junction bases left unmatched: 8.

Only a few counts were recorded for this clonotype. The chain links TRBV5-8 to TRBJ2-7; the match to TRBD1 covers 12 bases. The CDR3 runs 13 residues. Per the germline V gene, CDR1 is SGHTS and CDR2 is YDEGEE. J lost 6 bases, V lost 5 bases, and 3 bases had no gene match. The CDR3 loop is CASSWDRGREQYF. For the CDR3, the DNA is TGTGCCAGCAGTTGGGACAGGGGGCGCGAGCAGTACTTC.

This sequence joins TRBV5-1 and TRBJ2-1, with TRBD2 matching 9 bases. There are 17 residues in the CDR3. In germline, CDR1 is SGHRS, CDR2 YFSETQ. The J segment lost 0 bases and the V segment lost 2 bases, leaving 6 bases of the junction unmatched. The CDR3 nucleotides are TGCGCCAGCAGCTTCGGGACTAGCACTCGCTCCTACAATGAGCAGTTCTTC. Its protein product is CASSFGTSTRSYNEQFF.

This chain connects TRBV5-1 to TRBJ2-7; 10 positions agree with TRBD2. In germline, CDR1 is SGHRS, CDR2 YFSETQ. CDR3 length equals 16 residues. The J segment lost 1 base and the V segment lost 4 bases, leaving 8 bases of the junction unmatched. Here the CDR3 reads CASSLILAGGSYEQYF. DNA for the CDR3: TGCGCCAGCAGCCTGATATTAGCGGGGGGTTCCTACGAGCAGTACTTC.

This CDR3 reads CSARSLAGGLDTQYF. The CDR3, as DNA: TGCAGTGCTCGATCACTAGCGGGGGGGCTGGATACGCAGTATTTT. The V and J genes are TRBV20-1 and TRBJ2-3; 13 bases agree with TRBD2. Trimming took 5 bases from V and 6 from J; bases not matched to a gene: 8. Per the germline V gene, CDR1 is DFQATT and CDR2 is SNEGSKA (reference sequence). The CDR3 runs 15 residues.

The rearrangement joins TRBV19 to TRBJ2-3, with D possibly matching TRBD2 (6 bases). CDR3 length: 15 amino acids. CDR1 is LNHDA and CDR2 is SQIVND in the germline V gene (reference sequence). The V end lost 1 base, the J end lost 2 bases, and 10 bases lay between the germline ends. The DNA of the CDR3 is TGTGCCAGTAGTATAGGGAGGGCCGTCACAGATACGCAGTATTTT. This sequence encodes CASSIGRAVTDTQYF.

There are a few counts of this clonotype. In nucleotides, the CDR3 is TGTGCCAGCAGCACCCCAGGGAGCTCCTACAATGAGCAGTTCTTC. Translated, it gives CASSTPGSSYNEQFF. The rearrangement joins TRBV7-9 to TRBJ2-1; D possibly matches TRBD1 or TRBD2 (5 bases each). Per germline, CDR1 SEHNR and CDR2 FQNEAQ (reference sequence). The V end was cut by 5 bases, the J end by 0 bases, with 11 bases between. The CDR3 has 15 residues. The full variable domain, completed using reference TRBV7-9 and TRBJ2-1, is DTGVSQNPRHKITKRGQNVTFRCDPISEHNRLYWYRQTLGQGPEFLTYFQNEAQLEKSRLLSDRFSAERPKGSFSTLEIQRTEQGDSAMYLCASSTPGSSYNEQFFGPGTRLTVL.

This clonotype was found a few times. V is TRBV10-3 and J is TRBJ2-6; D not resolved. CDR1 ENHRY and CDR2 SYGVKD come from the germline V gene. The CDR3 runs to 19 residues. The V and J ends lost 0 bases and 0 bases respectively, with 15 bases between them. In nucleotides, the CDR3 is TGTGCCATCAGTGAGTCAGCGCTTCCGGTTTACTCTGGGGCCAACGTCCTGACTTTC. Translation: CAISESALPVYSGANVLTF.

This clonotype has more than one count but fewer than ten. This rearrangement joins TRBV20-1 to TRBJ2-5; D unclear. V gave up 3 bases and J gave up 5 bases, with 16 bases separating them. Germline-derived CDR1 and CDR2 are DFQATT and SNEGSKA (reference sequence). The CDR3 totals 14 residues. The CDR3 reads CSASGLLPGETQYF. The CDR3 DNA reads as TGCAGTGCTAGTGGGTTATTGCCTGGGGAGACCCAGTACTTC.

This clonotype was detected only a few times. This rearrangement joins TRBV9 to TRBJ2-3; 8 nucleotides match TRBD2. Germline V gives CDR1 SGDLS, CDR2 YYNGEE. CDR3 length: 17 residues. The junction had 9 bases not matched to a gene; V was cut back by 0 bases and J by 3 bases. The DNA of the CDR3 is TGTGCCAGCAGCGTAGCTACGGGCGGGGGGATGACAGATACGCAGTATTTT. Translating it yields CASSVATGGGMTDTQYF.

This clonotype was counted between two and nine times. The DNA of the CDR3 is TGCAGCTCGCGTACCCAGGGGGATACGCAGTATTTT. It is translated as CSSRTQGDTQYF. V is TRBV29-1 and J is TRBJ2-3, with a tentative D call TRBD1 (6 bases). The germline V and J ends were trimmed by 8 bases and 6 bases, with 15 bases remaining between them. This CDR3 region has 12 residues. Germline assignment: CDR1 SQVTM and CDR2 ANQGSEA.

The sample holds a few counts of this clonotype. V usage is TRBV4-3 and J usage is TRBJ2-3; D possibly corresponds to TRBD1 (5 bases). There are 15 residues in the CDR3. Germline-derived CDR1 and CDR2 are LGHNA and YSLEER. Trimming took off 0 bases at V and 1 base at J, with 8 bases between the two ends. The CDR3, as DNA: TGCGCCAGCAGCCAAGAACTCAGGGGCACAGATACGCAGTATTTT. Its translation: CASSQELRGTDTQYF.